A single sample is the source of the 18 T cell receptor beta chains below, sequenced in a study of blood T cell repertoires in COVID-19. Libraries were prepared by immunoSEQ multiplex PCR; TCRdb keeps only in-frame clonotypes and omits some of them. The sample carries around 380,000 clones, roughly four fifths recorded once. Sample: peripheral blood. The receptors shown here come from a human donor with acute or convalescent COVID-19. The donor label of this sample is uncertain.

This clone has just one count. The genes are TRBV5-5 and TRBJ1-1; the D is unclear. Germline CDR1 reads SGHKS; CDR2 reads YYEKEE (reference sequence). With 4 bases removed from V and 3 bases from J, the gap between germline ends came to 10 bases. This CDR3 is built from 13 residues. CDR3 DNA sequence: TGTGCCAGCAGCCGGGAGGATGACACTGAAGCTTTCTTT. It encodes CASSREDDTEAFF.

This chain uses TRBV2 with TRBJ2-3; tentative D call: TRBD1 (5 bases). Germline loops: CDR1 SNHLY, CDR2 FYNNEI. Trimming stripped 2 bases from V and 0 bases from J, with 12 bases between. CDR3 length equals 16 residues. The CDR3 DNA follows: TGTGCCAGCAGTGAATGGCAGGGTGGTAGCACAGATACGCAGTATTTT. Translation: CASSEWQGGSTDTQYF.

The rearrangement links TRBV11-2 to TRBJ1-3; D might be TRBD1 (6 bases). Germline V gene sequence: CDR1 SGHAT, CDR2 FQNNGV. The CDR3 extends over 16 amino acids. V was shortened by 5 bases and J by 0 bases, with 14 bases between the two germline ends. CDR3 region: CASSPFDRFSGNTIYF. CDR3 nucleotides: TGTGCCAGCAGCCCATTCGACAGGTTCTCTGGAAACACCATATATTTT.

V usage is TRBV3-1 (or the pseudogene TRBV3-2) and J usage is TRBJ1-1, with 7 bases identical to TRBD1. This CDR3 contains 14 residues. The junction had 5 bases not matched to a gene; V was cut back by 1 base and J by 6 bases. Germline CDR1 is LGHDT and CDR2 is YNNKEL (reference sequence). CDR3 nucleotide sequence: TGTGCCAGCAGCCAAGGGCCCCAGGGGGCTGAAGCTTTCTTT. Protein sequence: CASSQGPQGAEAFF.

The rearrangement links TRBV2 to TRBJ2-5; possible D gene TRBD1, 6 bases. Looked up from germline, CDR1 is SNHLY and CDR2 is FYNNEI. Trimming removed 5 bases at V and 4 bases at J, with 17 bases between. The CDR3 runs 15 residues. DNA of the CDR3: TGTGCCAGCAGTAATACCCAATTAGGGGGAGAGACCCAGTACTTC. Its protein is CASSNTQLGGETQYF.

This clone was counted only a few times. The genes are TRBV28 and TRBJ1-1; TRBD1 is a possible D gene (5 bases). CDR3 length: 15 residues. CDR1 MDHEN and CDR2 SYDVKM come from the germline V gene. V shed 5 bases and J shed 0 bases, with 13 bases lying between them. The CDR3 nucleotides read TGTGCCAGCAGTCCTCCAGACAGTCTGAACACTGAAGCTTTCTTT. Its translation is CASSPPDSLNTEAFF.

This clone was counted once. The CDR3 DNA follows: TGCGCCAGCAGTGAACTCCGAAATCAGCCCCAGCATTTT. This translates into CASSELRNQPQHF. The chain joins TRBV10-2 to TRBJ1-5; D call uncertain. The CDR3 has 13 residues. The V gene lost 3 bases and the J gene lost 4 bases, with 7 bases spanning the gap. Germline values: CDR1 WSHSY, CDR2 SAAADI.

The CDR3 DNA follows: TGTGCCAGCAGTTATATGGGAGCTGAAGCTTTCTTT. This encodes CASSYMGAEAFF. V usage is TRBV6-5 and J usage is TRBJ1-1, with unresolved D. The germline V gene has CDR1 MNHEY and CDR2 SVGAGI. V was shortened by 3 bases and J by 6 bases, with 8 bases between the two germline ends. CDR3 length equals 12 residues.

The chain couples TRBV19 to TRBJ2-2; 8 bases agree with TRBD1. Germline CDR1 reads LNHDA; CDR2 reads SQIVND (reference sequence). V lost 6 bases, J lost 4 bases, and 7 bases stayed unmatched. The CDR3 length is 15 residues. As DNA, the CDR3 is TGTGCCAGTAGCCGCCAGGGGGCGGGCACCGGGGAGCTGTTTTTT. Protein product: CASSRQGAGTGELFF.

CDR3 residues: CASSVGLAGPSGIQETQYF. CDR3 in DNA: TGTGCCAGCAGTGTGGGACTAGCGGGGCCCTCAGGAATCCAAGAGACCCAGTACTTC. The chain links TRBV2 to TRBJ2-5; TRBD2 matches at 13 bases. The CDR3 loop spans 19 amino acids. Germline V lookup: CDR1 SNHLY, CDR2 FYNNEI. V dropped 4 bases and J dropped 1; count of bases not matched to a gene: 12.

This CDR3 reads CASSTGTYNSPLHF. The CDR3 nucleotides are TGTGCCAGCAGTACGGGGACATATAATTCACCCCTCCACTTT. This rearrangement joins TRBV5-4 to TRBJ1-6; the D gene is possibly TRBD1 (6 bases). V was clipped by 5 bases and J by 4 bases, with 10 bases between them. Germline CDR1 and CDR2: SGHNT and YYREEE (reference sequence). The CDR3 extends over 14 amino acids.

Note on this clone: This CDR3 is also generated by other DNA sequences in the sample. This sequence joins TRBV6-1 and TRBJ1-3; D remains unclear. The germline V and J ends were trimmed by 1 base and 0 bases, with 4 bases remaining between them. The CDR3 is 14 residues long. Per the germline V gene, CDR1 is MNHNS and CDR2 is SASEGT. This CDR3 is CASSEGGSGNTIYF. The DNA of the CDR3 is TGTGCCAGCAGTGAAGGAGGCTCTGGAAACACCATATATTTT.

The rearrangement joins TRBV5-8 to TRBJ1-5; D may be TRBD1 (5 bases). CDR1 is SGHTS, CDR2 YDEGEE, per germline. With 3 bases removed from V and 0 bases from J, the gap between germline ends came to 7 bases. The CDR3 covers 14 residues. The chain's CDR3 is CASSWGVSNQPQHF. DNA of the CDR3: TGTGCCAGCAGCTGGGGGGTTAGCAATCAGCCCCAGCATTTT.

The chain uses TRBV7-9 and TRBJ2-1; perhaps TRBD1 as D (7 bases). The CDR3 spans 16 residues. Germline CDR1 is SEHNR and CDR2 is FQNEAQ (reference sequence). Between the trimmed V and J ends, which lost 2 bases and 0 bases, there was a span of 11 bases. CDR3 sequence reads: CASSLQGGSSYNEQFF. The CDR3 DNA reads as TGTGCCAGCAGCTTACAGGGGGGCAGCTCCTACAATGAGCAGTTCTTC.

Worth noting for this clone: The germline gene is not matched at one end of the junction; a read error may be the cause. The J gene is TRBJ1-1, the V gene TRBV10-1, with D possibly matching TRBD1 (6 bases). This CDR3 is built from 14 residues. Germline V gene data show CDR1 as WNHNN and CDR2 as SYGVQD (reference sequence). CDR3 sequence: CVSSPRTANTEAFF. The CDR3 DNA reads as TGCGTCAGCAGTCCTCGGACAGCGAACACTGAAGCTTTCTTT.

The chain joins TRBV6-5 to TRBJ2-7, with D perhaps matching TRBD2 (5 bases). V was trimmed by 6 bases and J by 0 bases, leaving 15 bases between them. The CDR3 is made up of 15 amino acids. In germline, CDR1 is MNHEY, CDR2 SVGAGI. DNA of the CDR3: TGTGCCAGCAGGCCCCATCGACGGGGCTCCTACGAGCAGTACTTC. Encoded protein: CASRPHRRGSYEQYF.

Here the CDR3 reads CASSYLPQGTNEKLFF. CDR3 DNA sequence: TGTGCCAGCAGTTACCTCCCACAGGGAACTAATGAAAAACTGTTTTTT. The gene calls are TRBV6-5 and TRBJ1-4; maybe TRBD1 (6 bases). This CDR3 contains 16 residues. The germline V gene encodes CDR1 MNHEY and CDR2 SVGAGI. Trimming cost V 2 bases and J 1 base, with 11 bases left between them.

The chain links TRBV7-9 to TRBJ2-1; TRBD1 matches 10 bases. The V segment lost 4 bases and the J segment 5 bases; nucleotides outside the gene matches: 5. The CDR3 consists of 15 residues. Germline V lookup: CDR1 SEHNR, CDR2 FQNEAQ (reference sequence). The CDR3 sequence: CASSSRGQGNNEQFF. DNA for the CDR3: TGTGCCAGCAGCTCTAGGGGACAGGGGAACAATGAGCAGTTCTTC.